This T cell receptor beta chain emerged from a study of T cells in Graves' hyperthyroidism and ophthalmopathy. This clonotype was seen many times. It was RNA transcripts that yielded the amplified TCR beta CDR3 regions. With the HTBI primer set, the TCR CDR3 went through a first round of RT-PCR. TCRdb recomputed calls from the multiplex PCR reads with MiXCR, one row per CDR3 protein. In the table there are about 600,000 distinct CDR3 sequences, 14% of which are singletons. The V and J ends lost 1 base and 4 bases respectively, with 16 bases between them. The V gene's germline CDR1 is SEHNR and CDR2 FQNEAQ (reference sequence). CDR3 length: 16 amino acids.

V and J are TRBV7-9 and TRBJ1-1; maybe TRBD1 (5 bases). This clonotype originated in a woman aged 18-35 years with Graves' ophthalmopathy. The sample taken for sequencing was blood. In nucleotides, the CDR3 is TGTGCCAGCAGCTTAGGTGAGGGGTTGATAGGCACTGAAGCTTTCTTT. Translated: CASSLGEGLIGTEAFF.